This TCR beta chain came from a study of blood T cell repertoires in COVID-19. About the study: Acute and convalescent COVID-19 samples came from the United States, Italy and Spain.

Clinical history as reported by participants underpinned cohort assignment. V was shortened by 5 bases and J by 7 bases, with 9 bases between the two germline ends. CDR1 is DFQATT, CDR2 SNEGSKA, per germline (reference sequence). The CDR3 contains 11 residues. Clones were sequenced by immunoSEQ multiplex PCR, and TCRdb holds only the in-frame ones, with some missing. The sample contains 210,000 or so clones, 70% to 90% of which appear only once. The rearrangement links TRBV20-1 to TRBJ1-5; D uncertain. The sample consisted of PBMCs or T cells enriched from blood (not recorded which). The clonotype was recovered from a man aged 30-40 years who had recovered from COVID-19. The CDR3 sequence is CSAFPPQPQHF. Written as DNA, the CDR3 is TGCAGTGCTTTCCCTCCCCAGCCCCAGCATTTT.